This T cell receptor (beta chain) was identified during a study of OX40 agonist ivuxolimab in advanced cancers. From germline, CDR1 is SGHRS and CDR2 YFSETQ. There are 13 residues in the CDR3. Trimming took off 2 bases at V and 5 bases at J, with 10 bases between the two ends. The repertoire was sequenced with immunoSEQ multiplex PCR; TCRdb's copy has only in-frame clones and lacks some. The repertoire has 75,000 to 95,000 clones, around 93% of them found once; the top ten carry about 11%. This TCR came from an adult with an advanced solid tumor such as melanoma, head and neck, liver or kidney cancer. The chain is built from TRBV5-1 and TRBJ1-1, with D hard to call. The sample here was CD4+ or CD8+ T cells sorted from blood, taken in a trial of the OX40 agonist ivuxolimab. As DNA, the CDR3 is TGCGCCAGCAGCTTAACGGGGAAAACTGAAGCTTTCTTT. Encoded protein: CASSLTGKTEAFF.